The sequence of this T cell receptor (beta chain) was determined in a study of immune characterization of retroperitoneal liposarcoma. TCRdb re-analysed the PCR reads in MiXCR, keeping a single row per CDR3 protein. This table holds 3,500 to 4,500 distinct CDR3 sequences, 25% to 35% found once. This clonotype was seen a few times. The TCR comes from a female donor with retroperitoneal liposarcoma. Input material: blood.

The DNA for the CDR3 is TGTGCCTGGAGTGTGATTAGGGGACCCACCCCCCGGGAGCTGTTTTTT. Protein sequence: CAWSVIRGPTPRELFF. The rearrangement links TRBV30 to TRBJ2-2; D possibly matches TRBD1 or TRBD2 (5 bases each). Trimming took 0 bases from V and 9 from J, leaving 20 bases between them. CDR1 and CDR2 from the germline V gene are GTSNPN and SVGIG (reference sequence). This CDR3 is built from 16 residues.